This T cell receptor beta chain was sequenced in a study of radiotherapy plus CTLA-4 blockade in lung cancer. About the study: Objective responses were seen in around 19% of patients, disease control in around 31%.

The table came from immunoSEQ multiplex PCR; TCRdb's copy has only in-frame clones and leaves some out. Of tens of thousands of clones in the sample, about 81% were seen once. Alongside CTLA-4 blockade with ipilimumab, patients with chemo-refractory metastatic non-small-cell lung cancer received focal radiation. This CDR3 region has 14 residues. Trimming took off 0 bases at V and 2 bases at J, with 7 bases between the two ends. Germline assignment: CDR1 SGHRS and CDR2 YFSETQ. This TCR derives from a human donor with non-small cell lung cancer that progressed on radiotherapy plus ipilimumab. The gene calls are TRBV5-1 and TRBJ2-3; D not resolved. Sequenced material: peripheral blood, taken from a patient treated with radiotherapy plus ipilimumab. The CDR3 region has the DNA TGCGCCAGCAGCTTGGCCAGAATCACAGATACGCAGTATTTT. It yields the protein CASSLARITDTQYF.